This T cell receptor beta chain was captured in a study of blood T cells in healthy people across ages. Trimming left V 5 bases short and J 10 bases short, with 15 bases between. In germline, CDR1 is SGHVS, CDR2 FQNEAQ. The CDR3 spans 13 residues. With a J-beta primer mix and a sample-barcoded 5' primer, a second PCR ran about 6 to 11 cycles. MiXCR, applied by TCRdb to the 5' RACE reads, yields one record per CDR3 protein. Altogether 950,000 to 1,200,000 distinct CDR3 sequences are present, around two fifths being singletons, with the ten largest covering around 14%. The sample was blood. This clonotype was obtained from a man aged 18-30 years in good health. The rearrangement links TRBV7-8 to TRBJ1-5; maybe TRBD1 (6 bases). The CDR3 is CASSQDRLQPQHF. DNA for the CDR3: TGTGCCAGCAGCCAAGACAGGCTACAACCCCAGCATTTT.